The T cell receptor (beta chain) under discussion was sequenced for a study of T cell responses to AZD1222 COVID-19 vaccine. Germline V lookup: CDR1 LNHDA, CDR2 SQIVND (reference sequence). The V and J ends lost 5 bases and 4 bases respectively, with 11 bases between them. The CDR3 is made up of 13 amino acids. Here immunoSEQ multiplex PCR was the method, and the copy in TCRdb shows in-frame clones only, minus some. This sample has about 130,000 clones, with approximately 91% found just once. This clonotype was obtained from an adult who received the AZD1222 COVID-19 vaccine. The chain links TRBV19 to TRBJ1-2, with D hard to call. The specimen comprised peripheral blood, sampled 28 days after the second AZD1222 dose. The CDR3 bases are TGTGCCAGTAGTCTGGACGGACCCTATGGCTACACCTTC. Protein sequence: CASSLDGPYGYTF. The variable domain in full, completed from reference TRBV19 and TRBJ1-2, reads DGGITQSPKYLFRKEGQNVTLSCEQNLNHDAMYWYRQDPGQGLRLIYYSQIVNDFQKGDIAEGYSVSREKKESFPLTVTSAQKNPTAFYLCASSLDGPYGYTFGSGTRLTVV.